The rows below give T cell receptor beta chains drawn from one sample of a study of T-cell memory formation after mild COVID-19. MiXCR, applied by TCRdb to the 5' RACE reads, yields one record per CDR3 protein. Of about 110,000 distinct CDR3 sequences in the sample, 15% to 20% were seen once. The specimen sequenced was PBMCs or a T cell subset sorted from them (not recorded which). These receptors all stem from a man aged 18 to 29 who had mild COVID-19 (a few samples of this study predate the infection). Cell type and time point are not known. Each CDR3 is given with its conserved first and last residue. D genes are given only for firm matches. Size tells how often a clone was seen (once, few, many) or the class of an expanded clone, and some rows leave it out.

clone size,D gene,J gene,CDR3 length,V gene,CDR3 DNA,CDR3 protein
few,NA,TRBJ2-5,13,TRBV12-3/TRBV12-4,TGTGCCAGCAGCCAGGGAGATCAAGAGACCCAGTACTTC,CASSQGDQETQYF
few,NA,TRBJ2-7,14,TRBV7-6,TGTGCCAGCAGCCCGGACACGGGAGTGTGGGAGCAGTACTTC,CASSPDTGVWEQYF
NA,NA,TRBJ2-1,14,TRBV12-3/TRBV12-4,TGTGCCAGCAGCCGTAGACTAGTCGGCAATGAGCAGTTCTTC,CASSRRLVGNEQFF
NA,TRBD1,TRBJ2-2,15,TRBV2,TGTGCCAGCAGAAAGCAGGGGGCGAACACCGGGGAGCTGTTTTTT,CASRKQGANTGELFF
NA,NA,TRBJ1-1,13,TRBV7-9,TGTGCCAGCGTCGGGGGGGCATGGACTGAAGCTTTCTTT,CASVGGAWTEAFF
NA,NA,TRBJ1-1,13,TRBV2,TGTGCCAGCAGTGAAGTTCCCCGGGGCGTCGCTTTCTTT,CASSEVPRGVAFF
few,TRBD1,TRBJ1-1,16,TRBV4-3,TGCGCCAGCAGCCCCCTGGGACAGGGAATCGTCACTGAAGCTTTCTTT,CASSPLGQGIVTEAFF
few,NA,TRBJ2-2,13,TRBV20-1,TGCAGTGCTACGGGTAGAGACACCGGGGAGCTGTTTTTT,CSATGRDTGELFF
NA,TRBD1,TRBJ1-4,14,TRBV7-9,TGTGCCAGCAGCTCAGGGGACAGGGACGAAAAACTGTTTTTT,CASSSGDRDEKLFF
many,NA,TRBJ1-2,16,TRBV7-3,TGTGCCAGCAGCCCCGTCCCCGGGACGGGAGTCTATGGCTACACCTTC,CASSPVPGTGVYGYTF
NA,NA,TRBJ1-1,15,TRBV12-3/TRBV12-4,TGTGCCAGTACTAAATCGGGCGGTCGGAACACTGAAGCTTTCTTT,CASTKSGGRNTEAFF
NA,TRBD2,TRBJ2-7,11,TRBV2,TGTGCCAGCAGTTTAGCGGGGTGGGAGTACTTC,CASSLAGWEYF
few,TRBD1,TRBJ1-5,13,TRBV6-2/TRBV6-3,TGTGCCAGCAGAAACGGACAGGCCCAGCCCCAGCATTTT,CASRNGQAQPQHF
NA,NA,TRBJ2-3,15,TRBV6-6,TGTGCCAGCAGTTACGGGTACAGGGGCACAGATACGCAGTATTTT,CASSYGYRGTDTQYF
few,NA,TRBJ2-7,11,TRBV6-1,TGTGCCAGCCGTGGAGTCTACGAGCAGTACTTC,CASRGVYEQYF
NA,NA,TRBJ2-7,12,TRBV20-1,TGCAGTGCTAGAGAACCAGGGTACGAGCAGTACTTC,CSAREPGYEQYF
few,NA,TRBJ1-2,15,TRBV12-3/TRBV12-4,TGTGCCAGCAGTTTAGCGGATTTAGGGCGTCAAGGCTACACCTTC,CASSLADLGRQGYTF
NA,TRBD1,TRBJ2-1,13,TRBV7-2,TGTGCCAGCAGCCGAGGACAGGACAATGAGCAGTTCTTC,CASSRGQDNEQFF
few,TRBD2,TRBJ2-1,16,TRBV6-5,TGTGCCAGCAGCCCACCCAACCGACTAGCGGGGGGGGAGCAGTTCTTC,CASSPPNRLAGGEQFF
few,NA,TRBJ2-3,13,TRBV24-1,TGTGCCACCAGTGATGCTGGCACAGATACGCAGTATTTT,CATSDAGTDTQYF
NA,TRBD2,TRBJ2-1,15,TRBV7-2,TGTGCCAGCAGCTTAAGGTTAGCGGGACACAATGAGCAGTTCTTC,CASSLRLAGHNEQFF
NA,TRBD2,TRBJ2-5,15,TRBV2,TGTGCCAGCAGTAGAACACTAGCGTTCCAAGAGACCCAGTACTTC,CASSRTLAFQETQYF
NA,NA,TRBJ1-1,13,TRBV7-2,TGTGCCAGCAGCTTGGTTTCGGACACTGAAGCTTTCTTT,CASSLVSDTEAFF
few,NA,TRBJ1-1,14,TRBV7-2,TGTGCCAGCAGCCCCCGTGGTCAAGGCACTGAAGCTTTCTTT,CASSPRGQGTEAFF
NA,TRBD1,TRBJ2-3,16,TRBV5-1,TGCGCCAGCAGCTTGCAGGGGACAGTTGGCACAGATACGCAGTATTTT,CASSLQGTVGTDTQYF
NA,TRBD1,TRBJ2-2,16,TRBV5-1,TGCGCCAGCAGCTGGGGTGGGACAGCGTACACCGGGGAGCTGTTTTTT,CASSWGGTAYTGELFF
NA,NA,TRBJ1-6,13,TRBV20-1,TGCAGTGTCCGACAGCGTTATAATTCACCCCTCCACTTT,CSVRQRYNSPLHF
NA,TRBD1,TRBJ1-1,17,TRBV6-6,TGTGCCAGCAGCAAATTACAGGGGGCGCATATGAACACTGAAGCTTTCTTT,CASSKLQGAHMNTEAFF
NA,TRBD2,TRBJ2-5,14,TRBV20-1,TGCAGTGCCGCACCTAGCGGGGTGGGGGAGACCCAGTACTTC,CSAAPSGVGETQYF
few,NA,TRBJ2-3,15,TRBV7-3,TGTGCCAGCAGCTTAGATGGGGGAAGCACAGATACGCAGTATTTT,CASSLDGGSTDTQYF
few,NA,TRBJ1-1,13,TRBV20-1,TGCAGTGCTAGAGATTGGGGTAACACTGAAGCTTTCTTT,CSARDWGNTEAFF
NA,TRBD1,TRBJ1-2,12,TRBV15,TGTGCCACCAGCCGACAGGGTTATGGCTACACCTTC,CATSRQGYGYTF
NA,NA,TRBJ1-5,16,TRBV6-2/TRBV6-3,TGTGCCAGCAGTTATAAGAGGGGCTATAGCAATCAGCCCCAGCATTTT,CASSYKRGYSNQPQHF
few,NA,TRBJ2-2,16,TRBV7-2,TGTGCCAGCAGCCAACAGGGTCGGACTTCTTCCGGGGAGCTGTTTTTT,CASSQQGRTSSGELFF
NA,NA,TRBJ1-2,17,TRBV4-1,TGCGTCAGCAGCCACCCCGGGCGGCCGGGACTGAGATCTGGCTACACCTTC,CVSSHPGRPGLRSGYTF
few,TRBD1,TRBJ2-3,16,TRBV6-2/TRBV6-3,TGTGCCAGCAGGGACCCGGGACAGACTAGCACAGATACGCAGTATTTT,CASRDPGQTSTDTQYF
few,TRBD2,TRBJ2-3,13,TRBV29-1,TGCAGCGTTGACTCCGGGGGGATAGATACGCAGTATTTT,CSVDSGGIDTQYF